This TCR beta chain was retrieved from a study of T cell responses to AZD1222 COVID-19 vaccine. Study summary: Investigators merged groups given second doses at roughly 4 or roughly 12 weeks.

This clone was found a few times. Its antigen remains unidentified. The germline V and J ends were trimmed by 5 bases and 7 bases, with 13 bases remaining between them. The CDR3 runs to 12 residues. CDR1 and CDR2 (germline): SGHDT, YYEEEE. Whole-study findings and limits: Reportedly, nearly half the spike-specific TCRs target unmutated variant regions. Among vaccine-associated CD4 TCRs, coverage spanned spike, with dominance at 160-218 and 743-854. In all cases, repertoires were sampled only after the peak T cell response.

Clones were read by immunoSEQ multiplex PCR, and TCRdb kept only the in-frame ones, dropping some. The sample records under 200,000 clones, about nine tenths being singletons. This chain links TRBV5-6 with TRBJ2-7; D remains ambiguous. The sequence was collected from an adult in good health. This sample comprised peripheral blood, obtained on day 0 of AZD1222 vaccination. The CDR3 sequence is CASSSAVGEQYF. Written as DNA, the CDR3 is TGTGCCAGCAGTTCTGCGGTGGGGGAGCAGTACTTC.